A selection of T cell receptor beta chains follows, all from one sample in a study of blood T cell repertoires in COVID-19. The data were produced by immunoSEQ multiplex PCR, yet TCRdb's version contains in-frame clones alone and is incomplete. The data contain some 350,000 clones, around 86% of them singletons. The material sequenced was peripheral blood. These receptors were obtained from a human donor in a cohort sampled during active COVID-19. Both conserved end residues are part of each CDR3. The D gene is left open where the match is weak. Clone size is given for some rows only: seen once, a few or many times, or a class if the clone is expanded.

CASSPQGSFEEQYF	TGCGCCAGCAGCCCACAGGGCTCCTTTGAGGAGCAGTACTTC	TRBV5-1	-	TRBJ2-7	-
CASSQEAGTYNEQFF	TGCGCCAGCAGCCAAGAAGCAGGGACCTACAATGAGCAGTTCTTC	TRBV4-1	-	TRBJ2-1	-
CASSNTMRYEQYF	TGTGCCAGCAGTAACACGATGCGGTACGAGCAGTACTTC	TRBV6-5	-	TRBJ2-7	-
CASSREGKHF	TGCGCCAGCAGCCGGGAGGGTAAGCATTTT	TRBV5-1	-	TRBJ1-5	-
CASSRAGRAQDTQYF	TGTGCCAGCAGCCGCGCCGGGAGGGCCCAAGATACGCAGTATTTT	TRBV11-2	-	TRBJ2-3	TRBD2
CASSLRMTGVREKLFF	TGTGCCAGCAGTTTACGAATGACAGGGGTCCGGGAAAAACTGTTTTTT	TRBV28	-	TRBJ1-4	TRBD1
CASSQDGAGITGELFF	TGCGCCAGCAGCCAAGATGGAGCAGGGATAACCGGGGAGCTGTTTTTT	TRBV4-1	-	TRBJ2-2	-
CASRGGTPQGQAYGYTF	TGTGCCAGCAGGGGCGGTACACCACAGGGACAAGCCTATGGCTACACCTTC	TRBV25-1	-	TRBJ1-2	-
CASSRDWDGGKNGGYTF	TGTGCCAGCAGCCGTGACTGGGACGGAGGGAAAAACGGGGGCTACACCTTC	TRBV7-9	-	TRBJ1-2	-
CARSAGGGLGYGYTF	TGTGCCCGCAGCGCCGGGGGGGGGCTGGGCTATGGCTACACCTTC	TRBV9	-	TRBJ1-2	-
CASSSREGGNEQFF	TGCGCCAGCAGCTCGCGGGAGGGAGGGAATGAGCAGTTCTTC	TRBV4-1	-	TRBJ2-1	TRBD2
CASSESGLAATYYEQYF	TGCGCCAGCAGTGAGTCCGGACTAGCGGCCACCTACTACGAGCAGTACTTC	TRBV10-2	-	TRBJ2-7	TRBD2
CAWSVTGTSLDEQYF	TGTGCCTGGAGTGTTACCGGGACTAGTCTCGACGAGCAGTACTTC	TRBV30	-	TRBJ2-7	TRBD2
CASSLALAGIVGETQYF	TGTGCCAGCAGCCTCGCCCTAGCGGGGATCGTAGGAGAGACCCAGTACTTC	TRBV3-1/TRBV3-2	-	TRBJ2-5	TRBD2
CASSLSRRGYEQYF	TGTGCCAGCAGTTTATCCCGCAGGGGATACGAGCAGTACTTC	TRBV27	-	TRBJ2-7	-
CSVEGLVPTDTQYF	TGCAGCGTTGAAGGCCTAGTTCCCACAGATACGCAGTATTTT	TRBV29-1	-	TRBJ2-3	-
CASSDPRDIRNYGYTF	TGTGCCAGCAGCGATCCCCGGGACATCCGTAACTATGGCTACACCTTC	TRBV3-1/TRBV3-2	-	TRBJ1-2	-
CSASANEKLFF	TGCAGTGCTAGCGCTAATGAAAAACTGTTTTTT	TRBV20-1	few	TRBJ1-4	-
CASRLDSANTEAFF	TGTGCCAGCAGACTGGACAGTGCCAACACTGAAGCTTTCTTT	TRBV6-5	-	TRBJ1-1	-
CASSFLGAMTGLSEQYF	TGTGCCAGCAGTTTTCTGGGGGCGATGACAGGGTTGTCCGAGCAGTACTTC	TRBV27	-	TRBJ2-7	TRBD1
CATSDYSFGELFF	TGTGCCACCAGTGATTATTCCTTCGGGGAGCTGTTTTTT	TRBV24-1	-	TRBJ2-2	-
CASRASRDRGPGAFF	TGTGCCAGCAGGGCTAGCCGGGACAGGGGGCCTGGAGCTTTCTTT	TRBV2	-	TRBJ1-1	TRBD1
CASSLTQGVIAEAFF	TGTGCCAGCAGCTTAACACAGGGGGTAATCGCTGAAGCTTTCTTT	TRBV7-9	-	TRBJ1-1	TRBD1
CASSVVAGDTGELFF	TGTGCCAGCAGCGTAGTCGCGGGGGATACCGGGGAGCTGTTTTTT	TRBV9	-	TRBJ2-2	TRBD2
CASTLHPGTEQYF	TGTGCCAGCACTTTACACCCAGGAACCGAGCAGTACTTC	TRBV12-3/TRBV12-4	-	TRBJ2-7	-
CATQHHLATNEKLFF	TGTGCCACCCAACACCATCTCGCAACTAATGAAAAACTGTTTTTT	TRBV6-5	-	TRBJ1-4	-
CASSEFAGEVYEQYF	TGTGCCAGCAGTGAATTTGCGGGAGAGGTTTACGAGCAGTACTTC	TRBV6-1	-	TRBJ2-7	TRBD2
CASSQSRDKEETQYF	TGTGCCAGCAGCCAAAGTCGGGACAAAGAAGAGACCCAGTACTTC	TRBV28	-	TRBJ2-5	-
CASSYGAGDRGSPLHF	TGTGCCAGCAGTTACGGGGCAGGCGATCGTGGGTCACCCCTCCACTTT	TRBV6-6	-	TRBJ1-6	-